The T cell receptor beta chain described here comes from a study of cytomegalovirus exposure and HLA in healthy donors (dated by TCRdb to the late 2010s). About the full investigation: According to an earlier analysis of 550 to 700 of the donors, about 170 million T cells yielded 90 million to 130 million unique TCR beta sequences and approximately 300 Gb of sequence data. Every discovery cohort repertoire had been produced on one sequencing platform. To study patterns of TCR occurrence, a later analysis re-analyzed previously published TCR beta repertoires from several hundred donors and added high-resolution HLA genotyping. In an earlier analysis of around 540 of the donors, high-throughput TCR beta sequencing was used to judge whether each TCR beta V gene segment behaved as functional or pseudogenic. Of the 300 to 500 genotyped donors, 75% to 85% were placed in the genetic ancestry cluster associated with self-reported Caucasian donors. The study used immunosequencing to profile the T cell repertoires of more than 650 subjects and linked those repertoires to cytomegalovirus serostatus. Rather than using new phenotypic data, the later analysis identified candidate immune exposures from TCR beta sequences and from how often those sequences occurred across donors. Along with the roughly 670-subject first cohort, a separate validation cohort of around 120 different subjects was used. An early release that covered some 640 HLA-typed donors contained approximately 300 gigabases of sequencing data and around 85 million unique TCR sequences. The study combined high-throughput TCR immunosequencing, statistical association of individual TCRs with disease status, and machine learning to predict cytomegalovirus infection status. Five DR-DQ haplotypes were treated as single units for association and clustering because of strong linkage in the cohort. Typing coverage differed by locus: A, B, C, DRB1 and DQB1 were typed in roughly 629-630 donors, DQA1 in about 500, DPA1 in approximately 610, and DPB1 in just under 490. Among around 400 genotyped donors of the cohort, an average of approximately 230,000 unique TCR beta nucleotide sequences were sequenced per donor, around 20% of them non-productive. Class I and class II HLA loci were covered by the typing at four-digit resolution. A later genetic analysis used genome-wide SNP genotypes for about 60% of the 666 donors, treating that subset as a discovery cohort. Donor age, sex, ethnicity and CMV serostatus were collected together with the repertoire data. The study aimed to test whether cataloging public T cell receptors could reveal signatures of past pathogen exposure.

Libraries were built with the immunoSEQ multiplex PCR assay. For the multiplex PCR, a mixture combining 60 forward primers for TCR Vbeta segments and 13 reverse primers for TCR Jbeta segments was used. The CDR3 region of rearranged TCR beta genes was amplified from genomic DNA with a multiplex PCR assay. Amplified TCR beta libraries were sequenced as 87-base-pair reads on the Illumina HiSeq System. Under the source paper's analysis protocol: A later analysis tallied 80 million to 95 million unique TCR beta chains across the 700 or so repertoires, and approximately 11 million of those chains were shared by two or more donors. Raw reads were error-corrected and collapsed into unique sequences with a nearest-neighbor algorithm that merged closely related sequences to remove PCR and sequencing errors. Alignment of CDR3 sequences to IMGT reference sequences was used to assign V, D and J gene segments. For a sequence to be retained, a match of at least six nucleotides was required to both a V gene segment and a J gene segment. Rearrangements were called productive when the CDR3 lacked stop codons and stayed in frame with V and J; all others were non-productive. Following IMGT convention, CDR3 was defined as the stretch from the second conserved V-encoded cysteine to the conserved J-encoded phenylalanine. The earlier analysis of more than 450 of the donors excluded sequences that lacked an unambiguous match to a single V gene segment. An earlier analysis of several hundred of the donors called V segments functional above 56.7% productive rearrangements and segregating when the between-donor standard deviation exceeded 5%. A statistical classification framework was built for diagnosing cytomegalovirus status from the catalog of TCR beta chain sequences. A later analysis assigned V and J genes by comparing TCR nucleotide sequences with IMGT/GENE-DB human TR gene sequences. The TCRdist pipeline was used in a later analysis to assign CDR3 sequences and most-parsimonious VDJ recombination scenarios. In a later analysis, each TCR beta chain was defined by its CDR3 amino acid sequence together with its V-gene family, and reads without a unique V-gene family were excluded. A later analysis removed over 500 highly shared, low-generation-probability nucleotide sequences to deal with suspected cross-contamination and a sequencing artifact. In a later analysis, a clonal expansion index was calculated for each public chain from normalized within-repertoire ranks of inferred template counts. In a later analysis, generation probabilities were computed using a VDJ recombination model fitted to out-of-frame rearrangements, and the results were checked against IGoR. In a later analysis, hypergeometric tests were used to score TCR-TCR, TCR-HLA and TCR-CMV co-occurrence, with a repertoire-size bias correction applied to TCR pairs. False discovery rates were estimated in a later analysis by permuting HLA or CMV assignments 20 times. In a later analysis, co-occurring TCRs were grouped using DBSCAN, with TCRdist sequence similarity added in when clustering inside HLA-allele-positive subsets. Repertoires with fewer than 30,000 or more than 120,000 public chains were left out of co-occurrence clustering, as were five repertoires with anomalous nucleotide sharing. TCRdb limited this immuneACCESS table to in-frame rearrangements with V and J called. A share of clones is missing; checked studies link under half to unresolved V genes, and the rest is unexplained. V and J calls and clone size follow that table, whereas D and trimming were derived from the DNA. The sample table contains over 95,000 clones; only one count was recorded for roughly three quarters of them. The leading ten clones occupy roughly 8% of the sample.

A note on this clone: It has no known antigen specificity. Base qualities are missing; no much larger clone stands one base away.

The germline V gene specifies ENHRY as CDR1 and SYGVKD as CDR2. The V end loses 3 bases and the J end loses 4 bases, and a stretch of 19 bases separates them. From the cysteine through the phenylalanine, the CDR3 covers 17 amino acids. Only the CDR3 portion is preserved as DNA: 51 bases, with reading frame beginning at the first base. In total, approximately 610 healthy bone marrow donors made up the cohort. All cohort members were sampled while nominally healthy, although unrecorded immune exposures were likely present. The donor tested CMV seronegative and was one of the 352 seronegative cohort members. A peripheral blood sample was provided by each donor, and peripheral blood mononuclear cells were used for TCR beta sequencing. The Qiagen DNeasy Blood Extraction Kit was used to extract genomic DNA from the blood cell samples. Points the paper makes about the study in general: The presence/absence analyses assumed that sequencing depth was roughly uniform across donors, and that assumption may not be true. HLA typing was unavailable for some donors at each locus, so association tests used only the typed subset. In both the original and validation cohorts, the classifier was reported to diagnose cytomegalovirus status with high specificity and sensitivity. A later analysis found that HLA-associated TCR beta chains were more clonally expanded and had lower generation probabilities than equally common non-associated chains. Only TCR beta chains were sequenced in this cohort, and the absence of alpha or paired-chain data limited detectable features. An association between a missense DCLRE1C variant and V-gene and J-gene trimming of TCR beta chains was found in a later genetic analysis and replicated in an independent cohort. The authors suggested that the approach could potentially be generalized to other disease states and immunological phenotypes. The sequencing pipeline was judged likely to have produced a cluster of highly shared sequence variants as a technical artifact. In vitro tests confirmed that a few of the cytomegalovirus-associated TCR beta chains recognize cytomegalovirus antigens. In an earlier analysis of around 600 of the donors, most TCR beta V segments were observed in productive rearrangements about 87% or about 30% of the time, broadly matching IMGT annotations. Most TCR sequences were observed very rarely across donors, whereas some public TCRs were present in many individuals. Correlated functional status among segregating V segments might reflect linkage disequilibrium, but an unknown experimental factor could not be ruled out. Some IMGT-functional V segments, including TRBV6-2 and TRBV6-3, could not be distinguished by the 87-base-pair reads and were therefore excluded. A later analysis associated roughly 17,000 TCR beta sequences with specific HLA alleles at a false discovery rate of 0.05. A further reported finding was that TCR beta sequences accurately predicted the HLA-A and HLA-B alleles for most subjects in the first cohort. The only immune exposure information available for the cohort was CMV serostatus. When HLA alleles, especially DR and DQ, strongly co-occurred, attributing TCR associations to individual alleles was difficult. Most CMV-associated TCR beta chains appeared to be HLA-restricted in a later analysis, and the HLA associations seemed to be driven largely by CMV exposure. A later analysis reported that several top co-occurrence clusters appeared linked to parvovirus B19, influenza, CMV and Epstein-Barr virus. A total of fewer than 200 TCR beta chains were listed by the study as associated with cytomegalovirus. In a later analysis, TCR association rates were found to vary across HLA loci, with the most associated TCRs seen for DRB1 alleles and the fewest for HLA-C alleles. Because counts were too low, 15 to 20 rarely observed V segments, including chromosome 9 orphons, were excluded from the earlier analysis of several hundred of the donors. Compared with the 666-donor mean, donors in an Asian-associated ancestry cluster had fewer N-insertions in productive TCRs, according to a later genetic analysis.

The sequence was obtained from a female donor in good health and CMV-seronegative. This sequence uses TRBV10-3 and TRBJ1-5, and the D gene may be TRBD1, 6 bases matching. Sequenced input: PBMCs. In nucleotide form, the sequence is TGTGCCATCAGTGAAGATCCCCCAGGGGCAGGGAATCAGCCCCAGCATTTT. Its translation reads: CAISEDPPGAGNQPQHF.